These T cell receptor beta chains were read from a single sample in a study. TCRdb reprocessed the RT-PCR reads via MiXCR and lists one record per CDR3 protein. The profile covers about 680,000 distinct CDR3 sequences, with approximately 15% appearing a single time and 3.6% taken by the ten largest. The material sequenced was memory CD4+ T cells from blood. All receptors derive from a female donor in good health, serving as a healthy control. CDR3s leave out the opening cysteine and the closing phenylalanine or tryptophan. The order of the fields is J gene, CDR3 length, V gene, CDR3 protein.

TRBJ2-3 14 TRBV5-6 ATQAAGGLSTDTQY
TRBJ1-5 10 TRBV7-2 ASSSAAQPQH
TRBJ1-2 13 TRBV6-1 ASSSGTSTQFGYT
TRBJ2-7 12 TRBV21-1 ASSRPYSSYEQY
TRBJ2-7 12 TRBV7-9 ASSWGAGVDEQY
TRBJ1-1 12 TRBV11-2 ASRLQGRNTEAF
TRBJ1-5 11 TRBV18 ASSYTLNQPQH
TRBJ1-2 9 TRBV7-2 ASSLGDGYT
TRBJ2-7 9 TRBV10-3 AISGMGEQY
TRBJ2-3 13 TRBV7-9 ASSQGGGQRDTQY
TRBJ1-5 15 TRBV20-1 SARDKIRALSNQPQH
TRBJ2-7 9 TRBV20-1 SATLTYEQY
TRBJ1-5 13 TRBV7-2 ASSLWGGMGQPQH
TRBJ2-7 13 TRBV20-1 SATPGRAHSYEQY
TRBJ2-1 16 TRBV24-1 ATSDWGTSGIKSSRQF
TRBJ2-3 15 TRBV4-2 ASSQVKAGGPTDTQY
TRBJ2-5 13 TRBV5-1 ATTRTGYRQETQY
TRBJ2-1 9 TRBV15 ATSRVSEQF